This entry features one T cell receptor beta chain sequence. These data belong to a study of blood T cell repertoires in COVID-19. The germline V gene has CDR1 SGHTA and CDR2 FQGNSA. The CDR3 runs to 18 residues. After removal of 5 bases from V and 3 bases from J, the junction contained 15 bases not matched to a gene. Using immunoSEQ multiplex PCR, the repertoire was profiled, and TCRdb retains in-frame clones only, with some absent. The repertoire holds tens of thousands of clones, with 80% to 85% as singletons. The sequence was obtained from a man at least 80 years old with COVID-19, enrolled during active disease. This sequence joins TRBV7-2 and TRBJ1-5; 8 bases map to TRBD1. The specimen sequenced was peripheral blood. In DNA form, the CDR3 reads TGTGCCAGCAGCGAGCCCTCCGGACAGGGTATTTTCAATCAGCCCCAGCATTTT. It codes for CASSEPSGQGIFNQPQHF.